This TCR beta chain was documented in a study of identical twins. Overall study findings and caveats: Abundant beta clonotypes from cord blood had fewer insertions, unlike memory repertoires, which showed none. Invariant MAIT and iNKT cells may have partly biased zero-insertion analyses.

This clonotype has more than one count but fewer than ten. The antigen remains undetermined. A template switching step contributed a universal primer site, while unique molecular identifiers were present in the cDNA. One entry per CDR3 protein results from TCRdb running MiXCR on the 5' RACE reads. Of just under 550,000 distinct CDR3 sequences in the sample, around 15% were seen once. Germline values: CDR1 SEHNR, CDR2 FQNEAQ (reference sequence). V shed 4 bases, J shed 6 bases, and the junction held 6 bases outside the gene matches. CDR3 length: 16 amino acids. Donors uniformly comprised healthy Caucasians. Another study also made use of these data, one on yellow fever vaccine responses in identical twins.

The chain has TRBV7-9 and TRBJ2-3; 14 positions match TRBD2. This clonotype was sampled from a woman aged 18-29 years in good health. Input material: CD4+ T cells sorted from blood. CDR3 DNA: TGTGCCAGCAGCTCGGGACTAGCGGGAGCTGGGGATACGCAGTATTTT. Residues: CASSSGLAGAGDTQYF. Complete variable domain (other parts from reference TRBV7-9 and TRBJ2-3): DTGVSQNPRHKITKRGQNVTFRCDPISEHNRLYWYRQTLGQGPEFLTYFQNEAQLEKSRLLSDRFSAERPKGSFSTLEIQRTEQGDSAMYLCASSSGLAGAGDTQYFGPGTRLTVL.